These 30 T cell receptor beta chains were sequenced from one sample in a study of blood T cell repertoires in COVID-19. Produced via immunoSEQ multiplex PCR; TCRdb's table is partial and in-frame only. The sample shows 300,000 or so clones, about 87% of them seen only once. Material: peripheral blood. The receptor source for this set is a woman in her forties with acute or convalescent COVID-19.

This clone was counted once. The rearrangement uses TRBV6-5 and TRBJ1-2, with 10 nucleotides matching TRBD1. The CDR3 totals 15 residues. From germline, CDR1 is MNHEY and CDR2 SVGAGI. Trimming at V came to 5 bases and at J to 4 bases, leaving 7 bases not matched to a gene. This chain's CDR3 is CASSQGTGAGYGYTF. Here the CDR3 DNA reads TGTGCCAGCAGTCAGGGGACAGGGGCGGGCTATGGCTACACCTTC.

CDR3 bases: TGTGCCAGCACTCTTTATGGAGGTACCCAGCATTTT. Translation gives CASTLYGGTQHF. The gene calls are TRBV7-2 and TRBJ1-5, with D uncertain. Trimming pared 7 bases from V and 11 bases from J, leaving 15 bases between. Germline lookup yields CDR1 SGHTA and CDR2 FQGNSA. The CDR3 length is 12 residues.

V usage is TRBV7-6 and J usage is TRBJ2-3, with D possibly TRBD1 on 6 matching bases. Germline-derived CDR1 and CDR2 are SGHVS and FNYEAQ. This CDR3 has 18 amino acids. V shed 3 bases and J shed 3 bases, with 22 bases lying between them. CDR3 nucleotide sequence: TGTGCCAGCAGCTTGTTAAGTAGGGGGAACGTTCGAACAGATACGCAGTATTTT. Residues: CASSLLSRGNVRTDTQYF.

V gene TRBV12-5 combines with J gene TRBJ1-4, with a possible D match to TRBD1 (6 bases). Trimming cost V 0 bases and J 0 bases, with 11 bases left between them. The CDR3 is 17 residues long. Germline V gene data show CDR1 as LGHNT and CDR2 as FRNRAP. The CDR3 reads CASGLVGTLATNEKLFF. CDR3 DNA sequence: TGTGCTAGTGGTTTGGTCGGGACACTGGCAACTAATGAAAAACTGTTTTTT.

This rearrangement joins TRBV12-3 or TRBV12-4 to TRBJ2-1; possibly TRBD2 for D (6 bases). V was trimmed by 3 bases and J by 10 bases, leaving 10 bases between them. This CDR3 spans 12 amino acids. The chain's CDR3 is CASSFGGHEQFF. The CDR3 DNA follows: TGTGCCAGCAGTTTCGGAGGGCACGAGCAGTTCTTC.

V usage is TRBV12-3 or TRBV12-4 and J usage is TRBJ2-3; 7 positions match TRBD2. The length of the CDR3 is 13 residues. Trimming cost V 6 bases and J 3 bases; bases outside gene matches: 3. The CDR3, as DNA: TGTGCCAGCAGGCTCGGGAGGACAGATACGCAGTATTTT. As protein: CASRLGRTDTQYF.

The chain recombines TRBV18 with TRBJ2-5, with D tentatively TRBD1 (6 bases). The germline V gene encodes CDR1 KGHSH and CDR2 LQKENI. The CDR3 extends over 13 amino acids. V gave up 2 bases and J gave up 3 bases, with 7 bases separating them. For the CDR3, the DNA is TGTGCCAGCTCACCAGGGGGCGAAGAGACCCAGTACTTC. Translated: CASSPGGEETQYF.

The CDR3 loop is CASSGVRDSYNSPLHF. For the CDR3, the DNA is TGTGCCAGCAGTGGTGTCAGGGACTCCTATAATTCACCCCTCCACTTT. V is TRBV2 and J is TRBJ1-6, with D tentatively TRBD1 (5 bases). The V end lost 4 bases, the J end lost 0 bases, and 10 bases lay between the germline ends. The germline gives CDR1 SNHLY, CDR2 FYNNEI. The length of the CDR3 is 16 residues.

The rearrangement joins TRBV19 to TRBJ2-2; TRBD2 agrees at 11 bases. Germline-derived CDR1 and CDR2 are LNHDA and SQIVND (reference sequence). The CDR3 spans 18 residues. J was trimmed by 2 bases and V by 2 bases; bases with no gene match: 7. CDR3 DNA sequence: TGTGCCAGTAGTATACGAGCTAGCGGGGGGTTAAACACCGGGGAGCTGTTTTTT. Translated, it gives CASSIRASGGLNTGELFF.

The chain couples TRBV3-1 (or the pseudogene TRBV3-2) to TRBJ1-3, with 9 bases fitting TRBD1. Trimming cost V 3 bases and J 1 base; bases outside gene matches: 10. The CDR3 sequence is 18 residues long. Germline loops: CDR1 LGHDT, CDR2 YNNKEL (reference sequence). This CDR3 is CASSHRSGTGPSGNTIYF. Here the CDR3 DNA reads TGTGCCAGCAGCCATCGCTCCGGGACAGGGCCTTCTGGAAACACCATATATTTT.

There are a few counts of this clone. The V call is TRBV12-3 or TRBV12-4, the J call TRBJ1-5; D is possibly TRBD1 (6 bases). The germline V and J ends were trimmed by 5 bases and 4 bases, with 9 bases remaining between them. This CDR3 is built from 13 residues. The DNA for the CDR3 is TGTGCCAGCAGTCCCGGACAGAATCAGCCCCAGCATTTT. This translates into CASSPGQNQPQHF.

This chain links TRBV27 with TRBJ1-1; 8 nucleotides align to TRBD1. Trimming took 7 bases from V and 4 from J; bases not matched to a gene: 5. The germline V gene encodes CDR1 MNHEY and CDR2 SMNVEV (reference sequence). This CDR3 is 13 amino acids long. DNA for the CDR3: TGTGCCAGCACTTGGACAGGGAGCACTGAAGCTTTCTTT. It translates to CASTWTGSTEAFF.

This chain links TRBV10-1 with TRBJ1-1; no firm D call. V was shortened by 10 bases and J by 1 base, with 13 bases between the two germline ends. CDR1 and CDR2 from the germline V gene are WNHNN and SYGVQD (reference sequence). This CDR3 comprises 13 residues. The CDR3 protein is CATSLGANTEAFF. The CDR3 nucleotides are TGCGCCACCTCTCTCGGTGCGAACACTGAAGCTTTCTTT.

The V gene is TRBV30, the J gene TRBJ1-6; a possible D gene is TRBD1 (5 bases). The V and J ends lost 0 bases and 10 bases respectively, with 13 bases between them. Germline loops: CDR1 GTSNPN, CDR2 SVGIG (reference sequence). This CDR3 spans 14 amino acids. The CDR3 spells CAWSVPTGRSPLHF. The CDR3, as DNA: TGTGCCTGGAGTGTACCTACAGGACGCTCACCCCTCCACTTT.

The chain has TRBV9 and TRBJ1-3, with D possibly being TRBD1 (6 bases). The germline CDR1 and CDR2 sequences are SGDLS and YYNGEE. This CDR3 spans 17 amino acids. Trimming left V 4 bases short and J 1 base short, with 18 bases between. The CDR3 spells CASSPQTGKGSGNTIYF. CDR3 in DNA: TGTGCCAGCAGCCCCCAAACAGGGAAAGGGTCTGGAAACACCATATATTTT. Together with reference TRBV9 and TRBJ1-3, the CDR3 gives the full variable domain: DSGVTQTPKHLITATGQRVTLRCSPRSGDLSVYWYQQSLDQGLQFLIQYYNGEERAKGNILERFSAQQFPDLHSELNLSSLELGDSALYFCASSPQTGKGSGNTIYFGEGSWLTVV.

This rearrangement joins TRBV7-2 to TRBJ1-5; 10 bases match TRBD1. Unmatched junction bases numbered 9, after V lost 6 bases and J lost 7 bases. Germline V gene data show CDR1 as SGHTA and CDR2 as FQGNSA. CDR3 length equals 15 residues. CDR3 amino acids: CASSIDRGRGQPQHF. The CDR3 DNA follows: TGTGCCAGCAGTATTGACAGGGGGCGTGGACAGCCCCAGCATTTT. The variable domain in full, completed from reference TRBV7-2 and TRBJ1-5, reads GAGVSQSPSNKVTEKGKDVELRCDPISGHTALYWYRQSLGQGLEFLIYFQGNSAPDKSGLPSDRFSAERTGGSVSTLTIQRTQQEDSAVYLCASSIDRGRGQPQHFGDGTRLSIL.

The rearrangement uses TRBV10-2 and TRBJ1-1, with 7 positions matching TRBD1. CDR1 is WSHSY, CDR2 SAAADI, per germline. Trimming took 6 bases from V and 8 from J; bases not matched to a gene: 6. This CDR3 is built from 12 residues. The CDR3 nucleotides read TGCGCCAGCAGGGCTGGGACAGAAGAAGCTTTCTTT. Amino acids: CASRAGTEEAFF.

The V call is TRBV30, the J call TRBJ2-5; TRBD2 matches at 12 bases. V was clipped by 2 bases and J by 10 bases; unmatched bases: 8. The CDR3 covers 14 residues. The germline CDR1 and CDR2 sequences are GTSNPN and SVGIG (reference sequence). This CDR3 reads CAWSPGLAGRHQYF. CDR3 in DNA: TGTGCCTGGAGTCCAGGACTAGCGGGGAGGCACCAGTACTTC.

This chain connects TRBV19 to TRBJ2-3; TRBD2 is a possible D gene (6 bases). This CDR3 has 14 residues. Per germline, CDR1 LNHDA and CDR2 SQIVND (reference sequence). Trimming left V 4 bases short and J 3 bases short, with 11 bases between. The CDR3 is CASSNGGLTDTQYF. In nucleotides, the CDR3 is TGTGCCAGTAGTAACGGGGGACTTACAGATACGCAGTATTTT.

This clone has just a few counts. CDR3 nucleotides: TGTGCCAGCAGCTTAACCCCGAGTGCAGGGGGAAACTATGGCTACACCTTC. Protein sequence: CASSLTPSAGGNYGYTF. V gene TRBV7-8 combines with J gene TRBJ1-2, with TRBD1 identical over 7 bases. The trim removed 2 bases at V and 2 bases at J, leaving 11 bases unmatched. Germline V gives CDR1 SGHVS, CDR2 FQNEAQ. CDR3 length: 17 amino acids.

The chain uses TRBV5-5 and TRBJ1-3; D gene unclear. Germline V CDR1 and CDR2: SGHKS, YYEKEE (reference sequence). The V gene lost 1 base and the J gene lost 0 bases, with 5 bases spanning the gap. This CDR3 has 14 residues. The chain's CDR3 is CASSLTSSGNTIYF. DNA of the CDR3: TGTGCCAGCAGCTTGACCAGCTCTGGAAACACCATATATTTT.

The chain links TRBV9 to TRBJ1-5; D possibly corresponds to TRBD1 (5 bases). This CDR3 has 14 residues. The V gene lost 10 bases and the J gene lost 1 base, with 15 bases spanning the gap. CDR1 is SGDLS, CDR2 YYNGEE, per germline. The CDR3 sequence: CAVQGEGSNQPQHF. The CDR3 nucleotides read TGTGCCGTCCAGGGTGAAGGCAGCAATCAGCCCCAGCATTTT.

This chain connects TRBV10-3 to TRBJ2-1; 15 nucleotides line up with TRBD2. The CDR3 spans 18 residues. CDR1 is ENHRY, CDR2 SYGVKD, per germline. Trimming cost V 4 bases and J 0 bases; bases outside gene matches: 4. CDR3 in DNA: TGTGCCATCAGTGGGGGACTAGCGGGGGGTCGCTCCTACAATGAGCAGTTCTTC. This translates into CAISGGLAGGRSYNEQFF.

This rearrangement joins TRBV24-1 to TRBJ2-1; 12 nucleotides line up with TRBD1. The CDR3 sequence is 17 residues long. The germline gives CDR1 KGHDR, CDR2 SFDVKD. Unmatched junction bases numbered 8, after V lost 2 bases and J lost 7 bases. The CDR3 spells CATSDWPGQGANNEQFF. CDR3 DNA: TGTGCCACCAGTGATTGGCCGGGACAGGGGGCCAATAATGAGCAGTTCTTC.

The genes are TRBV20-1 and TRBJ1-1; D unclear. The CDR3 loop spans 10 amino acids. The germline V gene has CDR1 DFQATT and CDR2 SNEGSKA (reference sequence). Trimming removed 4 bases from V and 8 bases from J, with 8 bases in between. The CDR3 region is CSATLMEAFF. The CDR3 nucleotides are TGCAGTGCTACCCTTATGGAAGCTTTCTTT.

V is TRBV5-4 and J is TRBJ2-2; D gene unclear. V lost 4 bases and J 1 base, leaving 11 bases between the germline ends. The CDR3 spans 15 residues. Germline V gives CDR1 SGHNT, CDR2 YYREEE (reference sequence). The DNA for the CDR3 is TGTGCCAGCAGCCCTCCGACGGGGAACACCGGGGAGCTGTTTTTT. Amino acids: CASSPPTGNTGELFF.

This clone occurred a few times. V gene TRBV19 combines with J gene TRBJ2-1; D unclear. V lost 0 bases to trimming and J lost 0 bases, with 9 bases between them. The germline CDR1 and CDR2 sequences are LNHDA and SQIVND (reference sequence). The CDR3 has 16 residues. DNA of the CDR3: TGTGCCAGTAGTATAGATCCTTCGGGCTCCTACAATGAGCAGTTCTTC. It codes for CASSIDPSGSYNEQFF. Combining the CDR3 with reference TRBV19 and TRBJ2-1 gives the whole variable domain DGGITQSPKYLFRKEGQNVTLSCEQNLNHDAMYWYRQDPGQGLRLIYYSQIVNDFQKGDIAEGYSVSREKKESFPLTVTSAQKNPTAFYLCASSIDPSGSYNEQFFGPGTRLTVL.

The CDR3 reads CASTRTGGFGYTF. The DNA of the CDR3 is TGTGCCAGCACGCGGACAGGGGGATTCGGCTACACCTTC. This sequence joins TRBV2 and TRBJ1-2, with 10 bases matching TRBD1. CDR1 and CDR2 from the germline V gene are SNHLY and FYNNEI. The J segment lost 8 bases and the V segment lost 7 bases, leaving 7 bases of the junction unmatched. There are 13 residues in the CDR3.

This chain connects TRBV12-3 or TRBV12-4 to TRBJ1-2; the D gene is possibly TRBD1 (6 bases). The CDR3 consists of 13 residues. V was clipped by 2 bases and J by 6 bases, with 10 bases between them. Written as DNA, the CDR3 is TGTGCCAGCAGTTTATTAGGGGGTGATGGCTACACCTTC. This codes for CASSLLGGDGYTF.

The chain uses TRBV7-8 and TRBJ1-1; 7 bases fit TRBD1. CDR1 is SGHVS and CDR2 is FQNEAQ in the germline V gene. V was pared by 5 bases and J by 4 bases, with 4 bases of the junction left unmatched. The CDR3 extends over 13 amino acids. The CDR3 is CASSRQGGTEAFF. The DNA for the CDR3 is TGTGCCAGCAGCCGACAGGGAGGCACTGAAGCTTTCTTT.